This T cell receptor (beta chain) appears in the sequencing data of a study of cytomegalovirus exposure and HLA in healthy donors. The CDR3 totals 13 residues. Germline V gene data show CDR1 as MNHNY and CDR2 as SVGAGI (reference sequence). The J segment lost 6 bases and the V segment lost 6 bases, leaving 7 bases of the junction unmatched. Whole-study findings and limits: Roughly even sequencing depth across donors was the assumption behind the presence/absence analyses. A later examination showed that TCR association rates differed by HLA locus, with DRB1 most and HLA-C fewest.

Use of 60 Vbeta and 13 Jbeta primers characterized the PCR. Profiled with immunoSEQ multiplex PCR; TCRdb holds only in-frame clones, not every one. The table lists around 130,000 clones, about four fifths of them singletons. Sampled while nominally healthy, donors likely had unrecorded immune exposures. Concerning this clone: Its antigen is not identified.

The origin of this receptor is a man aged 25 to 45 in good health and CMV-seronegative. The sample consisted of PBMCs. The V call is TRBV6-6, the J call TRBJ2-5; 7 bases match TRBD2. CDR3 amino acids: CASSPGGTKTQYF. The DNA for the CDR3 is TGTGCCAGCAGCCCCGGGGGGACCAAGACCCAGTACTTC.